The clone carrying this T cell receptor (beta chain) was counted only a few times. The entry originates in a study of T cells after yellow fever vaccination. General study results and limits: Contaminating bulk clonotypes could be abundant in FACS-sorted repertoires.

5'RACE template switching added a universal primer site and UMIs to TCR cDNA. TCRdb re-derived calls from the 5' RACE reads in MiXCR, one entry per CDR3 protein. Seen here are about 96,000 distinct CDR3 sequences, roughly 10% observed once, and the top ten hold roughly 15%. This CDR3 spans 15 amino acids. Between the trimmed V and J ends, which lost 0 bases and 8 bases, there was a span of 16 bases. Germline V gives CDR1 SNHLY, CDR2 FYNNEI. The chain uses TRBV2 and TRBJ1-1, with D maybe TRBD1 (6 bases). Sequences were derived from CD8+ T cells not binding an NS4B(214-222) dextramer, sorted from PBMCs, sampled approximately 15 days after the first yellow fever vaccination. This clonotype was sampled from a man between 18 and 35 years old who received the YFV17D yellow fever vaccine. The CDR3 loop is CASSEALQGEPEAFF. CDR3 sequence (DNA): TGTGCCAGCAGTGAAGCTTTACAGGGAGAGCCGGAAGCTTTCTTT.